The rows below give T cell receptor beta chains drawn from one sample of a study of blood T cell repertoires in COVID-19. Assay used: immunoSEQ multiplex PCR; TCRdb lists only in-frame clones, some missing. The sample records 70,000 to 100,000 clones, approximately 90% being singletons. The specimen was peripheral blood. Source of these receptors: an elderly woman with active COVID-19. Each CDR3 is given with its conserved first and last residue. Each record gives: clone size, CDR3 length, D gene, J gene, V gene, CDR3 protein, CDR3 DNA. The D gene is left open where the match is weak. Rows may omit the clone size; those that give it use once, few, many or a size class.

.	14	TRBD2	TRBJ2-1	TRBV5-6	CASSIGLAGPVTFF	TGTGCCAGCAGCATCGGACTAGCGGGCCCAGTTACGTTCTTC
.	14	.	TRBJ1-2	TRBV18	CASSPPSLGSGSTF	TGTGCCAGCTCACCACCATCTCTGGGCAGTGGTTCCACCTTC
.	16	.	TRBJ1-2	TRBV28	CASSLTGSLHNYGYTF	TGTGCCAGCAGTTTGACTGGGTCCTTACACAACTATGGCTACACCTTC
.	14	TRBD1	TRBJ1-4	TRBV5-1	CASSLGQGGEKLFF	TGCGCCAGCAGCCTGGGACAGGGAGGCGAAAAACTGTTTTTT
.	15	TRBD1	TRBJ2-7	TRBV7-2	CASSLLRDRGYEQYF	TGTGCCAGCAGCTTACTCCGGGACAGAGGTTACGAGCAGTACTTC
once	15	TRBD1	TRBJ2-3	TRBV3-1/TRBV3-2	CASSRGTGGTDTQYF	TGTGCCAGCAGCCGCGGGACAGGGGGCACAGATACGCAGTATTTT
.	15	.	TRBJ2-5	TRBV19	CASSIASAGRETQYF	TGTGCCAGTAGTATAGCATCGGCAGGGCGTGAGACCCAGTACTTC
.	15	TRBD1	TRBJ2-5	TRBV18	CASSQQTGGRETQYF	TGTGCCAGCTCACAACAAACAGGGGGCCGGGAGACCCAGTACTTC
.	13	.	TRBJ1-1	TRBV9	CASSVARNTEAFF	TGTGCCAGCAGCGTCGCGAGGAACACTGAAGCTTTCTTT
.	14	.	TRBJ2-7	TRBV28	CASSLAGFTGEQYF	TGTGCCAGCAGTTTGGCGGGGTTCACAGGCGAGCAGTACTTC
.	16	TRBD1	TRBJ1-6	TRBV19	CASSPGQGGYNSPLHF	TGTGCCAGTAGTCCCGGACAGGGTGGCTATAATTCACCCCTCCACTTT
.	15	TRBD1	TRBJ1-5	TRBV3-1/TRBV3-2	CASSFRDSPYQPQHF	TGTGCCAGCAGCTTCCGGGACAGTCCATATCAGCCCCAGCATTTT
.	14	.	TRBJ2-2	TRBV7-6	CASSLARESGELFF	TGTGCCAGCAGCTTAGCGAGGGAGTCCGGGGAGCTGTTTTTT
.	16	TRBD1	TRBJ2-7	TRBV10-3	CAISERGQAVVDEQYF	TGTGCCATCAGTGAGAGAGGACAGGCCGTAGTGGACGAGCAGTACTTC
.	17	TRBD1	TRBJ2-3	TRBV7-9	CASSPSGTGMLTDTQYF	TGTGCCAGCAGCCCATCCGGGACAGGGATGTTGACAGATACGCAGTATTTT
.	16	.	TRBJ1-5	TRBV19	CASSIGGFYSNQPQHF	TGTGCCAGTAGTATTGGAGGGTTTTATAGCAATCAGCCCCAGCATTTT